A selection of T cell receptor beta chains follows, all from one sample in a study of early stage breast cancer tumors. The protocol was immunoSEQ multiplex PCR, while the TCRdb copy is restricted to in-frame clones and leaves out a portion. Among some 47,000 clones listed, roughly 80% were seen once. Sample: blood. These receptors were taken from a person aged 45 to 59 with breast cancer. CDR3s include the opening cysteine and the closing phenylalanine or tryptophan. The D gene is left open where the match is weak. Rows may omit the clone size; those that give it use once, few, many or a size class.

v_gene	len	abundance	d_gene	j_gene	CDR3nt	CDR3aa
TRBV4-2	17	NA	TRBD2	TRBJ2-4	TGTGCCAGCAGCCAAGATTTTGGGGCGGGAGGTGGGGCCATTCAGTACTTC	CASSQDFGAGGGAIQYF
TRBV4-2	11	NA	NA	TRBJ1-1	TGTGCCAGCAGCCAAGATCTAACAGCTTTCTTT	CASSQDLTAFF
TRBV10-3	16	NA	TRBD1	TRBJ1-2	TGTGCCATCAGGACAGAGACAGGGGGATTAAACTATGGCTACACCTTC	CAIRTETGGLNYGYTF
TRBV5-1	17	NA	TRBD2	TRBJ2-1	TGCGCCAGCAGCTATACCGGGGCGGGAGAGGACTACAATGAGCAGTTCTTC	CASSYTGAGEDYNEQFF
TRBV9	16	NA	NA	TRBJ1-2	TGTGCCAGCAGCGTAGCTTCGACTCGGGCTAACTATGGCTACACCTTC	CASSVASTRANYGYTF
TRBV6-1	12	NA	NA	TRBJ2-5	TGTGCCAGCGGGAGGCGGAAAGAGACCCAGTACTTC	CASGRRKETQYF
TRBV28	15	NA	NA	TRBJ2-7	TGTGCCAGCAGGATCCCCAGTCCGGGTGCCTACGAGCAGTACTTC	CASRIPSPGAYEQYF
TRBV7-2	15	NA	NA	TRBJ2-2	TGTGCCAGCAGCCCGGCCCGGGGGAACACCGGGGAGCTGTTTTTT	CASSPARGNTGELFF
TRBV7-8	16	few	NA	TRBJ1-5	TGTGCCAGCAGCTTAGGGGCCCTGACCCTCCATCAGCCCCAGCATTTT	CASSLGALTLHQPQHF
TRBV6-1	13	NA	NA	TRBJ1-3	TGTGCCAGCAGCGGCCACTCTGGAAACACCATATATTTT	CASSGHSGNTIYF
TRBV5-5	14	NA	NA	TRBJ1-1	TGTGCCAGCAGCATAAGGGAGATGAACACTGAAGCTTTCTTT	CASSIREMNTEAFF
TRBV27	14	NA	NA	TRBJ2-5	TGTGCCAGCAGTTTAGCGGGGGCTCAAGAGACCCAGTACTTC	CASSLAGAQETQYF
TRBV18	14	NA	NA	TRBJ2-5	TGTGCCAGCTCACCACCGACTATACAAGAGACCCAGTACTTC	CASSPPTIQETQYF
TRBV6-1	14	NA	NA	TRBJ1-2	TGTGCCAGCAGTGAAGCGGGGGGGGGACGGGGCTACACCTTC	CASSEAGGGRGYTF
TRBV5-8	15	medium-sized	NA	TRBJ1-2	TGTGCCAGCAGCTTCAACGACCGGGCCTCAAAGGGCTACACCTTC	CASSFNDRASKGYTF
TRBV29-1	12	NA	TRBD1	TRBJ2-5	TGCAGCGTAAGACAGGGCGCAGAGACCCAGTACTTC	CSVRQGAETQYF
TRBV1	21	NA	NA	TRBJ2-3	TGCACCAGCAGCCGGAGGGGACAGGGCAGTCTGGGGGGGGGTAGGACAGATACGCAGTATTTT	CTSSRRGQGSLGGGRTDTQYF
TRBV6-1	15	few	TRBD1	TRBJ2-2	TGTGCCAGCAGTGTTCAGGGGGCCGACACCGGGGAGCTGTTTTTT	CASSVQGADTGELFF
TRBV25-1	16	NA	TRBD1	TRBJ1-4	TGTGCCAGCAGTGACCTCAGACAGGGGGTGAATGAAAAACTGTTTTTT	CASSDLRQGVNEKLFF
TRBV5-1	20	NA	TRBD1	TRBJ1-1	TGCGCCAGCAGCTTTGGCCCCCTCCTGACCGGGACAGCCGGTCGAGGAGAAGCTTTCTTT	CASSFGPLLTGTAGRGEAFF
TRBV7-9	12	few	NA	TRBJ2-1	TGTGCCAGCAGCTTAGGTCCCCATGAGCAGTTCTTC	CASSLGPHEQFF
TRBV27	13	NA	NA	TRBJ2-1	TGTGCCAGCAGTTTGCAGCTTTACAATGAGCAGTTCTTC	CASSLQLYNEQFF
TRBV18	15	NA	NA	TRBJ2-7	TGTGCCAGCTCACCCCGACAGGTTGAGGGCCACGAGCAGTACTTC	CASSPRQVEGHEQYF
TRBV27	13	NA	NA	TRBJ1-3	TGTGCCAGCATAAACAGGGCTGGAAACACCATATATTTT	CASINRAGNTIYF
TRBV7-8	18	NA	TRBD2	TRBJ2-3	TGTGCCAGCAGCCCACGGACTAGCGGGGGGGCCTTTACAGATACGCAGTATTTT	CASSPRTSGGAFTDTQYF
TRBV7-9	13	NA	NA	TRBJ2-5	TGTGCCAGCAGCCCGAGTAAGGCGGAGACCCAGTACTTC	CASSPSKAETQYF
TRBV5-1	16	NA	TRBD2	TRBJ2-1	TGCGCCAGCAGCTTGGCCGTACTAGCGGGAGTAGATGAGCAGTTCTTC	CASSLAVLAGVDEQFF
TRBV4-2	17	NA	TRBD2	TRBJ2-2	TGTGCCAGCAGCCAAGAAGGACTAGCGAGCAACACCGGGGAGCTGTTTTTT	CASSQEGLASNTGELFF